This T cell receptor beta chain stems from a study of CD8 T cells in ankylosing spondylitis. Study-wide results and caveats: Before this, some motif variants had been reported in reactive arthritis synovial fluid and blood. Blood from ankylosing spondylitis patients appeared to carry a characteristic eight-variant TCR beta motif.

On this clonotype itself: What it binds is not known.

TCRdb passed the 5' RACE reads through MiXCR, listing each CDR3 protein once. The data show about 360,000 distinct CDR3 sequences, with 20% to 25% seen just once and about an eighth held by the top ten. V dropped 6 bases and J dropped 4 bases, with 14 bases sitting between them. This CDR3 is 14 amino acids long. CDR1 and CDR2 (germline): MNHNS, SASEGT. The TCR sequence derives from a male donor with ankylosing spondylitis or in good health (not recorded which). Sequences were obtained from blood, either unsorted or a sorted T cell fraction (not recorded which). The chain is built from TRBV6-1 and TRBJ2-3; D uncertain. CDR3: CASRSTATSDTQYF. As DNA, the CDR3 is TGTGCCAGCAGATCGACCGCAACCTCAGATACGCAGTATTTT.